The 4 T cell receptor beta chains below were found in one sample sequenced in a study of T cells expressing NK-cell markers. TCRdb re-analyzed the 5' RACE reads; it lists each CDR3 protein once, without DNA. The specimen's table records under 600,000 distinct CDR3 sequences. The material sequenced was blood T cells: a sorted CD56 or NKG2C T cell subset, CD4+ or CD8+ T cells, or bulk PBMC T cells (not recorded which). The receptors derive from a woman between 45 and 60 years old in good health.

The CDR3 spells CASSLQNYGYTF. V is TRBV12-3 or TRBV12-4 and J is TRBJ1-2. CDR3 length: 12 residues.

This chain links TRBV20-1 with TRBJ2-4; TCRdb reports TRBD2, a call that lacks DNA to check it against. This CDR3 comprises 15 residues. Germline V gene data show CDR1 as DFQATT and CDR2 as SNEGSKA (reference sequence). CDR3 protein: CSARRQPSGSNIQYF.

The chain joins TRBV11-1 to TRBJ2-2; TCRdb selects TRBD1, and the lack of DNA leaves this call unchecked. Looked up from germline, CDR1 is SGHAT and CDR2 is FQDESV (reference sequence). CDR3 length: 16 residues. This chain's CDR3 is CASSLGRGINTGELFF.

The chain joins TRBV24-1 to TRBJ1-4; TCRdb indicates TRBD1, and absent DNA this call remains unverified. The V gene's germline CDR1 is KGHDR and CDR2 SFDVKD. The CDR3 is made up of 15 amino acids. The CDR3 spells CATSDARGADEKLFF.